This T cell receptor beta chain was documented in a study of synovial regulatory T cells in juvenile arthritis. Study at large: Treatments: a few naive, over 5 methotrexate, one methotrexate plus infliximab, one unknown. Findings and limits, study-wide: iaTreg cells shared more CDR3 sequences with synovial Tregs than other blood Tregs did.

This CDR3 contains 17 residues. No DNA is listed. Only in-frame clones appear in the TCRdb table, and some are missing; sequencing was by immunoSEQ multiplex PCR. This sample's clone table lists nearly 2,500 clones. This clone counts as medium-sized by frequency. Its antigen is unidentified. Matched peripheral blood accompanied the synovial fluid taken from each patient with active arthritis. This sequence originates from a donor younger than 30 with juvenile idiopathic arthritis. The chain combines TRBV23-1 with TRBJ2-3; as DNA is missing, the TRBD2 call by TCRdb cannot be tested. TRBV23-1 carries the ORF label, with uncertain function. Material: Treg cells from the synovium. CDR3: CASSHYDRDLLTDTQYF.